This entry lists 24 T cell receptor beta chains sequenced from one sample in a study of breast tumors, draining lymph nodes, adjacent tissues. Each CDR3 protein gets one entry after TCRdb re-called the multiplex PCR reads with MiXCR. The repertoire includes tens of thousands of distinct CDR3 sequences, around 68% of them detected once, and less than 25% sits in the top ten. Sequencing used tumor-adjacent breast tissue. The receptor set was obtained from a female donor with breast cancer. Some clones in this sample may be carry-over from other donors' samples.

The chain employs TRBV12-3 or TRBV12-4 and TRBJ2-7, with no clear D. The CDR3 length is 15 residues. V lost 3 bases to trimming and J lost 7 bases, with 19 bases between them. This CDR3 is CASSFNTLPSKEQYF. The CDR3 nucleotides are TGTGCCAGCAGTTTTAACACCCTCCCGAGTAAGGAGCAGTACTTC.

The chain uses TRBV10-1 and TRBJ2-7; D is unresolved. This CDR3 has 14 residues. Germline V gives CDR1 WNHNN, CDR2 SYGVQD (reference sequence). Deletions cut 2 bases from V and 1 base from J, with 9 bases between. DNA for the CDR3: TGCGCCAGCAGTGAGAGTCTGGGTTCCTACGAGCAGTACTTC. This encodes CASSESLGSYEQYF.

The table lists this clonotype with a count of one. The CDR3 loop is CSAREYPPRSSYEQYF. For the CDR3, the DNA is TGCAGTGCTAGAGAATACCCGCCGCGGAGCTCCTACGAGCAGTACTTC. The gene calls are TRBV20-1 and TRBJ2-7; D remains ambiguous. V was cut by 0 bases and J by 0 bases, with 15 bases left in between. The CDR3 length is 16 residues. Germline V lookup: CDR1 DFQATT, CDR2 SNEGSKA (reference sequence).

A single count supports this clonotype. The CDR3 DNA is TGTGCCAGCAGCGCCGGACTGGTAGCGGGAACGGACGAGCAGTACTTC. Translated, it gives CASSAGLVAGTDEQYF. V gene TRBV9 combines with J gene TRBJ2-7; the match to TRBD2 covers 8 bases. This CDR3 spans 16 amino acids. The V segment lost 3 bases and the J segment 5 bases; nucleotides outside the gene matches: 13. Germline assignment: CDR1 SGDLS and CDR2 YYNGEE.

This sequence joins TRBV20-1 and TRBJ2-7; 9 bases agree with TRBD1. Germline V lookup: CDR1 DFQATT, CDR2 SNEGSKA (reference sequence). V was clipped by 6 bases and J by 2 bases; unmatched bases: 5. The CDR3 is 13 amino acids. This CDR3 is CSALTGGPYEQYF. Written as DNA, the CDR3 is TGCAGTGCCCTGACAGGGGGGCCCTACGAGCAGTACTTC.

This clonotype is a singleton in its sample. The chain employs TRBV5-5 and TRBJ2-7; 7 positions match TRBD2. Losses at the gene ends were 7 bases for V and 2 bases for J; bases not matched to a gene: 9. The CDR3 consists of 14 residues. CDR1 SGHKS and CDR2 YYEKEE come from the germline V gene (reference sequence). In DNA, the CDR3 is TGTGCCAGCGCGCCGGGACTACCCACCTACGAGCAGTACTTC. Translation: CASAPGLPTYEQYF.

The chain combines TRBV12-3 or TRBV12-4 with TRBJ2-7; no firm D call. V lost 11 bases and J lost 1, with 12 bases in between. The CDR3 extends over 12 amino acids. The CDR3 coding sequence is TGTGCCGGCTCAACAGAGTCCTACGAGCAGTACTTC. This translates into CAGSTESYEQYF.

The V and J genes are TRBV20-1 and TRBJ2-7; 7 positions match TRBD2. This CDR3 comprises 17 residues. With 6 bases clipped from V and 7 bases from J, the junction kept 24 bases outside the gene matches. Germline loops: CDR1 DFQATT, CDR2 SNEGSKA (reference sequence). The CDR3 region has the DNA TGCAGTGCCAACGACCCACTAGCGCTAAGCTTCATCGGAGAGCAGTACTTC. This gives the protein CSANDPLALSFIGEQYF.

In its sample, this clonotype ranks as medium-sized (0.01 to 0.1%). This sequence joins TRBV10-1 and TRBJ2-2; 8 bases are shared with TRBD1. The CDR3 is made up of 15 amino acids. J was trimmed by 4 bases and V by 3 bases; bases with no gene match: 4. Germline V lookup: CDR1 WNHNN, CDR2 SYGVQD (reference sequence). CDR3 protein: CASSEGQGGTGELFF. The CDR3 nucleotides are TGCGCCAGCAGTGAAGGACAGGGCGGCACCGGGGAGCTGTTTTTT.

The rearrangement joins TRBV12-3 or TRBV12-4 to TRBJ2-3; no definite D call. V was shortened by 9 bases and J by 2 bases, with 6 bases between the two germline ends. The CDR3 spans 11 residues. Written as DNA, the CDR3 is TGTGCCAGTACTTTCACAGATACGCAGTATTTT. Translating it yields CASTFTDTQYF.

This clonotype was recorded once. CDR3 nucleotide sequence: TGTGCCAGCTCACCGTTAGAGGGCTATGGCTACACCTTC. This sequence encodes CASSPLEGYGYTF. The chain couples TRBV18 to TRBJ1-2; D is unclear. Trimming cost V 3 bases and J 4 bases, with 9 bases left between them. This CDR3 has 13 amino acids. Germline CDR1 is KGHSH and CDR2 is LQKENI. Combining the CDR3 with reference TRBV18 and TRBJ1-2 gives the whole variable domain NAGVMQNPRHLVRRRGQEARLRCSPMKGHSHVYWYRQLPEEGLKFMVYLQKENIIDESGMPKERFSAEFPKEGPSILRIQQVVRGDSAAYFCASSPLEGYGYTFGSGTRLTVV.

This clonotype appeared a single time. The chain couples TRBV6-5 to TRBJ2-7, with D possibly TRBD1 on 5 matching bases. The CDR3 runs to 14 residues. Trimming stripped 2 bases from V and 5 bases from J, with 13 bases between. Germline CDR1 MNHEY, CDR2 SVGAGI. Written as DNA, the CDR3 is TGTGCCAGCAGTTACCGACCAGGGCAGCACGAGCAGTACTTC. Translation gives CASSYRPGQHEQYF.

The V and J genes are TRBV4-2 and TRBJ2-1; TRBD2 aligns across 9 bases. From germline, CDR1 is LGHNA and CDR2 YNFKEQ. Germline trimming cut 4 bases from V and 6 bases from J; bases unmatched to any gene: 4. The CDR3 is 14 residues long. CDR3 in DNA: TGTGCCAGCAGCCTCCCGACTAGCGGCAATGAGCAGTTCTTC. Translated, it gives CASSLPTSGNEQFF.

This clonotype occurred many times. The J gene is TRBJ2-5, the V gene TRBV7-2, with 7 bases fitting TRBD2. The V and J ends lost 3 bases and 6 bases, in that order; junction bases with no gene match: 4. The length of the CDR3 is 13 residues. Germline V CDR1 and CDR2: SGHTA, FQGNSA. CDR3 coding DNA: TGTGCCAGCAGCTTTGGAGCGGGGAAGACCCAGTACTTC. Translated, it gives CASSFGAGKTQYF.

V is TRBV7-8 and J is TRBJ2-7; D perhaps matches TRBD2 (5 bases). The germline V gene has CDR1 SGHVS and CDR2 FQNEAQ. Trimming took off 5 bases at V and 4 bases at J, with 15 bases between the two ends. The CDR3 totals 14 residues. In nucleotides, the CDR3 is TGTGCCAGCAGCAAGAACCTAGCTCCGTACGAGCAGTACTTC. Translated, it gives CASSKNLAPYEQYF.

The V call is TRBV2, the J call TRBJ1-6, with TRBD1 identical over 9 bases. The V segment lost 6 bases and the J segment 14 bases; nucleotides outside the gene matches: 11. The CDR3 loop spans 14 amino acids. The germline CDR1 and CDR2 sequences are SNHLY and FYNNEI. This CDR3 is CASRSGTGSGALHF. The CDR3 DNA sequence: TGTGCCAGCAGATCCGGGACAGGGAGTGGGGCCCTCCACTTT.

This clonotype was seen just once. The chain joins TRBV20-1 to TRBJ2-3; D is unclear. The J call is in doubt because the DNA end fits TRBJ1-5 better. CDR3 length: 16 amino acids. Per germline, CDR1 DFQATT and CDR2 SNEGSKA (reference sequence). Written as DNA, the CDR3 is TGCAGTGCTAGAGCTCCGGACTACTCCTCGGTCGATACGCAGCATTTT. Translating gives CSARAPDYSSVDTQHF.

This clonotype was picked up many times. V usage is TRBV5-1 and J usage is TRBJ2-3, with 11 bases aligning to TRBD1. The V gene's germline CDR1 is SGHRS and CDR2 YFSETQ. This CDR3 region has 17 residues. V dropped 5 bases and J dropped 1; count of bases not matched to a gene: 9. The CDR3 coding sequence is TGCGCCAGCAGTAATTTAGGACAGGGGGCTGGCACAGATACGCAGTATTTT. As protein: CASSNLGQGAGTDTQYF.

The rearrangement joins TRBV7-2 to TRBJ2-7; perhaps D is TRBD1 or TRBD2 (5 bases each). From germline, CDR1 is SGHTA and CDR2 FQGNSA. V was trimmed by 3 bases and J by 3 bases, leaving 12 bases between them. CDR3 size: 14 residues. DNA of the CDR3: TGTGCCAGCAGCTTCGGGACCAAATTCTACGAGCAGTACTTC. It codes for CASSFGTKFYEQYF.

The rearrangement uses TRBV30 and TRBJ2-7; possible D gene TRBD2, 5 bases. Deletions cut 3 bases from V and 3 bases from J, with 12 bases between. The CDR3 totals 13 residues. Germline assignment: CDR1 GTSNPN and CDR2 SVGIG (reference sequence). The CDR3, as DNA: TGTGCCTGGAGGCCGGGAAGGGACTACGAGCAGTACTTC. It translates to CAWRPGRDYEQYF.

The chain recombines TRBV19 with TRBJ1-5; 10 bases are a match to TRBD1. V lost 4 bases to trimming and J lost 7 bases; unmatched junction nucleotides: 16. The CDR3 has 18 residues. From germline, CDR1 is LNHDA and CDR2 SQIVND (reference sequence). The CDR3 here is CASSTELGTGVLGQPQHF. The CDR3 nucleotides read TGTGCCAGTAGTACAGAACTCGGGACAGGGGTATTGGGACAGCCCCAGCATTTT.

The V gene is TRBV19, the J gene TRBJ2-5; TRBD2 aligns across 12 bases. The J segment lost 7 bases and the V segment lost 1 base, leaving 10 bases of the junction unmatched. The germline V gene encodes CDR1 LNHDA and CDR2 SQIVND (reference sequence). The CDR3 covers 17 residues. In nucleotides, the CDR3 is TGTGCCAGTAGTATAGCTAGCGGGGGGGCAAGGGGAGGGACCCAGTACTTC. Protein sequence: CASSIASGGARGGTQYF.

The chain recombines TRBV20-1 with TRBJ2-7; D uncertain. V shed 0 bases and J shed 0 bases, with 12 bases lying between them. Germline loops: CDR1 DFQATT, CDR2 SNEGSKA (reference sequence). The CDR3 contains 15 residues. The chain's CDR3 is CSARDHMAASYEQYF. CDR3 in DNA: TGCAGTGCTAGAGATCATATGGCGGCCTCCTACGAGCAGTACTTC.

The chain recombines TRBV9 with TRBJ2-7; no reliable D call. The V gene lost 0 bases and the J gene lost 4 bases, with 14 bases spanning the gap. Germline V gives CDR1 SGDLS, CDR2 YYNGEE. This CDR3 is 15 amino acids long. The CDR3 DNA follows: TGTGCCAGCAGCGTAGCGGTAGCACTGGTATACGAGCAGTACTTC. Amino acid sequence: CASSVAVALVYEQYF.